In this sample, the clone carrying this T cell receptor beta chain turned up once. Source study methods: Researchers report that nucleated cell counts were estimated from reference gene primer amplification. Only in-frame clones appear in the TCRdb table, and some are missing; sequencing was by immunoSEQ multiplex PCR. V, J and clone size are taken as reported in that table, and D and trimming were inferred from the DNA itself. In the table there are roughly 90,000 clones, about nine tenths of which are singletons. This entry is derived from a study of blood T cell repertoires in COVID-19. Turning to the study itself: COVID-19 samples, acute and convalescent, were from the United States, Italy and Spain. PBMCs, B-cell-depleted T cells, or T cells provided the cDNA or gDNA that made up the material.

CDR3 length: 15 residues. Per germline, CDR1 MNHEY and CDR2 SVGAGI. J was trimmed by 5 bases and V by 2 bases; bases with no gene match: 5. The specimen sequenced was peripheral blood. This TCR was sampled from a human donor in a cohort sampled during active COVID-19. V gene TRBV6-5 combines with J gene TRBJ2-3, with 9 bases lining up with TRBD2. CDR3 bases: TGTGCCAGCAGTTACGTACTAGCGGGCGGAGATACGCAGTATTTT. This encodes CASSYVLAGGDTQYF.